What follows is one T cell receptor beta chain and its context. The record originates from a study of blood T cell repertoires in COVID-19. About the study: Sites across the United States, Italy and Spain contributed samples from acute and convalescent COVID-19. T cells, B-cell-depleted T cells, or PBMCs provided the cDNA or gDNA that served as material.

Assignments of participants to cohorts depended upon their own reported clinical history. Donors of Cohort 3 who recovered were those that had two negative PCRs, clearance, or symptom resolution. The CDR3 spans 15 residues. Deletions cut 5 bases from V and 2 bases from J, with 13 bases between. CDR1 MNHEY and CDR2 SMNVEV come from the germline V gene (reference sequence). Clones were sequenced by immunoSEQ multiplex PCR, and TCRdb holds only the in-frame ones, with some missing. This table holds roughly 290,000 clones, approximately 85% found once. Sequencing input: PBMCs or T cells enriched from blood (not recorded which). This sequence was found in a woman aged 25 to 39 who had recovered from COVID-19. The genes are TRBV27 and TRBJ1-5, with a possible D match to TRBD1 (6 bases). The CDR3 here is CASSITGIGNQPQHF. The CDR3 nucleotides are TGTGCCAGCAGTATTACAGGGATTGGCAATCAGCCCCAGCATTTT.